The 31 T cell receptor beta chains below were found in one sample sequenced in a study of Ad26.COV2.S vaccination and SARS-CoV-2 variants. Data came from immunoSEQ multiplex PCR; TCRdb stores just in-frame clones and leaves some out. The top ten hold about 2.5% of the sample, which has roughly 420,000 clones, 89% seen once. Treatment given: 15 to 20 received Ad26.COV2.S at low or high dose, single or two shots; a few received placebo; per-sample allocation not given. Samples analyzed were those drawn on day 63 after the first vaccine or placebo injection. The material sequenced was peripheral blood, taken in a trial of Ad26.COV2.S vaccine versus placebo. The source of these receptors is a person between 18 and 60 years old who received the Ad26.COV2.S COVID-19 vaccine or a placebo.

This chain uses TRBV9 with TRBJ1-2; 9 bases are a match to TRBD1. The length of the CDR3 is 14 residues. Germline CDR1 is SGDLS and CDR2 is YYNGEE. After removal of 4 bases from V and 5 bases from J, the junction contained 6 bases not matched to a gene. CDR3 sequence (DNA): TGTGCCAGCAGCAAAATCGGGACAGGGTATGGCTACACCTTC. Translation gives CASSKIGTGYGYTF. The variable domain in full, with the rest retrieved from reference TRBV9 and TRBJ1-2, is DSGVTQTPKHLITATGQRVTLRCSPRSGDLSVYWYQQSLDQGLQFLIQYYNGEERAKGNILERFSAQQFPDLHSELNLSSLELGDSALYFCASSKIGTGYGYTFGSGTRLTVV.

DNA of the CDR3: TGTGCCAGTAGTATTTTGGGAAGTGGGGAGACCCAGTACTTC. As protein: CASSILGSGETQYF. The chain recombines TRBV19 with TRBJ2-5; D uncertain. Germline V gene lookup returns CDR1 LNHDA and CDR2 SQIVND (reference sequence). The V end lost 3 bases, the J end lost 5 bases, and 13 bases lay between the germline ends. The CDR3 loop spans 14 amino acids.

The chain has TRBV6-5 and TRBJ2-3; maybe TRBD1 (5 bases). The CDR3 runs 15 residues. Trimming removed 2 bases from V and 5 bases from J, with 14 bases in between. In germline, CDR1 is MNHEY, CDR2 SVGAGI. Here the CDR3 reads CASSYAYFREDTQYF. CDR3 bases: TGTGCCAGCAGTTACGCGTACTTCAGGGAAGATACGCAGTATTTT.

The genes are TRBV6-1 and TRBJ1-4, with TRBD1 matching over 7 bases. The CDR3 has 15 amino acids. Looked up from germline, CDR1 is MNHNS and CDR2 is SASEGT. Unmatched junction bases numbered 6, after V lost 1 base and J lost 7 bases. In DNA form, the CDR3 reads TGTGCCAGCAGTGAAGGGGACAGTTATAGTGAAAAACTGTTTTTT. This encodes CASSEGDSYSEKLFF.

The chain uses TRBV5-1 and TRBJ1-5, with 9 bases lining up with TRBD1. CDR1 is SGHRS, CDR2 YFSETQ, per germline. The junction had 9 bases not matched to a gene; V was cut back by 5 bases and J by 6 bases. The CDR3 length is 15 residues. This CDR3 is CASSSGTGRFQPQHF. For the CDR3, the DNA is TGCGCCAGCAGTTCCGGGACAGGGAGGTTTCAGCCCCAGCATTTT.

V and J are TRBV11-2 and TRBJ2-3; 9 nucleotides line up with TRBD2. Germline lookup yields CDR1 SGHAT and CDR2 FQNNGV. The CDR3 length is 19 residues. V lost 5 bases and J lost 4; bases outside the gene matches: 19. The CDR3 reads CASSPTLGTWRGGADTQYF. In DNA form, the CDR3 reads TGTGCCAGCAGCCCTACTCTGGGGACCTGGCGGGGGGGCGCAGATACGCAGTATTTT.

This clone was seen just once. The chain employs TRBV5-1 and TRBJ2-5; 12 nucleotides match TRBD2. Germline loops: CDR1 SGHRS, CDR2 YFSETQ. The CDR3 sequence is 21 residues long. J was trimmed by 2 bases and V by 2 bases; bases with no gene match: 19. The chain's CDR3 is CASSFDPHGLAGIGLQETQYF. The CDR3 DNA sequence: TGCGCCAGCAGCTTTGACCCTCACGGACTAGCGGGGATTGGTCTTCAAGAGACCCAGTACTTC.

The chain combines TRBV4-2 with TRBJ1-2, with TRBD1 identical over 7 bases. This CDR3 has 15 residues. The V gene end was trimmed by 5 bases and the J gene end by 4 bases; junction bases not matched to a gene: 10. Per germline, CDR1 LGHNA and CDR2 YNFKEQ. CDR3 loop: CASSAQGGLFYGYTF. The CDR3 bases are TGTGCCAGCAGCGCCCAGGGGGGCCTCTTCTATGGCTACACCTTC.

The CDR3 DNA reads as TGTGCCAGCTCCAAGGGGGTCTTGGAAAAACTGTTTTTT. Translated: CASSKGVLEKLFF. V and J are TRBV18 and TRBJ1-4; a possible D gene is TRBD1 (6 bases). Trimming left V 6 bases short and J 8 bases short, with 13 bases between. The CDR3 loop spans 13 amino acids. Germline V gene lookup returns CDR1 KGHSH and CDR2 LQKENI. Combining the CDR3 with reference TRBV18 and TRBJ1-4 gives the whole variable domain NAGVMQNPRHLVRRRGQEARLRCSPMKGHSHVYWYRQLPEEGLKFMVYLQKENIIDESGMPKERFSAEFPKEGPSILRIQQVVRGDSAAYFCASSKGVLEKLFFGSGTQLSVL.

The chain links TRBV5-5 to TRBJ2-1; D gene unclear. The CDR3 is 14 residues long. Germline lookup yields CDR1 SGHKS and CDR2 YYEKEE (reference sequence). Trimming shortened V by 0 bases and J by 4 bases, and 8 bases separated the two germline ends. The CDR3 region has the DNA TGTGCCAGCAGCTTGGGGGCTGCGTACAATGAGCAGTTCTTC. Translation: CASSLGAAYNEQFF.

The chain is built from TRBV4-2 and TRBJ1-6, with 7 bases fitting TRBD1. Germline assignment: CDR1 LGHNA and CDR2 YNFKEQ. The CDR3 extends over 17 amino acids. Trimming at V came to 0 bases and at J to 0 bases, leaving 2 bases not matched to a gene. CDR3 in amino acids: CASSQDRGSSYNSPLHF. The DNA for the CDR3 is TGTGCCAGCAGCCAAGACAGGGGGAGCTCCTATAATTCACCCCTCCACTTT.

Comment on this clone: Other DNA sequences in this specimen translate into the identical CDR3. The V gene is TRBV9, the J gene TRBJ2-1; the D is unclear. CDR3 length equals 12 residues. Germline V gene sequence: CDR1 SGDLS, CDR2 YYNGEE. Trimming shortened V by 0 bases and J by 8 bases, and 6 bases separated the two germline ends. CDR3 in amino acids: CASSVAGDEQFF. CDR3 bases: TGTGCCAGCAGCGTAGCGGGTGATGAGCAGTTCTTC.

V and J are TRBV7-9 and TRBJ2-1; 9 bases agree with TRBD2. CDR3 size: 15 residues. Trimming cost V 2 bases and J 5 bases; bases outside gene matches: 4. The V gene's germline CDR1 is SEHNR and CDR2 FQNEAQ (reference sequence). CDR3 in amino acids: CASSLTPSGDNEQFF. CDR3 in DNA: TGTGCCAGCAGCTTAACCCCTAGCGGGGACAATGAGCAGTTCTTC.

In DNA form, the CDR3 reads TGTGCCAGCAGCTCAGTCAATCAGCCCCAGCATTTT. Its protein product is CASSSVNQPQHF. This chain links TRBV7-9 with TRBJ1-5, with D hard to call. CDR3 length: 12 amino acids. Germline values: CDR1 SEHNR, CDR2 FQNEAQ (reference sequence). V lost 4 bases and J 3 bases, leaving 4 bases between the germline ends. Based on the CDR3 plus reference TRBV7-9 and TRBJ1-5, the full variable domain is DTGVSQNPRHKITKRGQNVTFRCDPISEHNRLYWYRQTLGQGPEFLTYFQNEAQLEKSRLLSDRFSAERPKGSFSTLEIQRTEQGDSAMYLCASSSVNQPQHFGDGTRLSIL.

This sequence joins TRBV7-9 and TRBJ1-4; D is perhaps TRBD1 (6 bases). V was trimmed by 8 bases and J by 4 bases, leaving 14 bases between them. This CDR3 has 14 residues. Germline V lookup: CDR1 SEHNR, CDR2 FQNEAQ (reference sequence). Here the CDR3 DNA reads TGTGCCAGCTCCTCACAGGGCGGTAATGAAAAACTGTTTTTT. This codes for CASSSQGGNEKLFF.

The V call is TRBV4-3, the J call TRBJ1-1, with no clear D. Germline values: CDR1 LGHNA, CDR2 YSLEER. The CDR3 runs to 16 residues. Trimming cost V 0 bases and J 1 base, with 12 bases left between them. The CDR3 DNA is TGCGCCAGCAGCCAAGACTTCCCCCCGAGGAACACTGAAGCTTTCTTT. Translated, it gives CASSQDFPPRNTEAFF.

V is TRBV18 and J is TRBJ2-3, with no clear D. Germline V gene lookup returns CDR1 KGHSH and CDR2 LQKENI. This CDR3 is built from 14 residues. V gave up 4 bases and J gave up 0 bases, with 8 bases separating them. The CDR3 nucleotides read TGTGCCAGCTCACTACGGAAAAGCACAGATACGCAGTATTTT. Translated: CASSLRKSTDTQYF.

This clone was recorded a few times. V usage is TRBV9 and J usage is TRBJ2-3, with D perhaps assigned TRBD1 or TRBD2 (5 bases each). Trimming cost V 8 bases and J 8 bases, with 21 bases left between them. The CDR3 is 14 residues long. CDR1 is SGDLS, CDR2 YYNGEE, per germline. The CDR3 DNA is TGTGCCAGTCCAACAGGACACGGAGGAGCTACGCAGTATTTT. Encoded protein: CASPTGHGGATQYF.

The J gene is TRBJ2-3, the V gene TRBV19, with D maybe TRBD1 (5 bases). With 4 bases removed from V and 2 bases from J, the gap between germline ends came to 16 bases. Germline values: CDR1 LNHDA, CDR2 SQIVND (reference sequence). The CDR3 loop spans 16 amino acids. The CDR3 bases are TGTGCCAGTAGTAGATTCGCGGCCAGGGCCACAGATACGCAGTATTTT. Translating it yields CASSRFAARATDTQYF.

The genes are TRBV18 and TRBJ1-3; a possible D gene is TRBD1 (6 bases). The CDR3 extends over 15 amino acids. The V end lost 3 bases, the J end lost 0 bases, and 9 bases lay between the germline ends. Germline CDR1 reads KGHSH; CDR2 reads LQKENI. DNA for the CDR3: TGTGCCAGCTCACCGGGGGCCGCCTCTGGAAACACCATATATTTT. Its protein is CASSPGAASGNTIYF. Full variable domain (remainder filled in from reference TRBV18 and TRBJ1-3): NAGVMQNPRHLVRRRGQEARLRCSPMKGHSHVYWYRQLPEEGLKFMVYLQKENIIDESGMPKERFSAEFPKEGPSILRIQQVVRGDSAAYFCASSPGAASGNTIYFGEGSWLTVV.

The gene calls are TRBV15 and TRBJ2-3; 7 nucleotides match TRBD1. Unmatched junction bases numbered 10, after V lost 0 bases and J lost 1 base. CDR1 and CDR2 (germline): LNHNV, YYDKDF (reference sequence). The CDR3 contains 18 residues. The chain's CDR3 is CATSRDTWAGGGTDTQYF. The CDR3 DNA sequence: TGTGCCACCAGCAGAGATACGTGGGCAGGGGGTGGCACAGATACGCAGTATTTT. Based on the CDR3 plus reference TRBV15 and TRBJ2-3, the full variable domain is DAMVIQNPRYQVTQFGKPVTLSCSQTLNHNVMYWYQQKSSQAPKLLFHYYDKDFNNEADTPDNFQSRRPNTSFCFLDIRSPGLGDTAMYLCATSRDTWAGGGTDTQYFGPGTRLTVL.

The J gene is TRBJ2-3, the V gene TRBV10-3; maybe TRBD2 (6 bases). The CDR3 runs to 16 residues. Trimming removed 3 bases from V and 0 bases from J, with 13 bases in between. Germline V lookup: CDR1 ENHRY, CDR2 SYGVKD. The CDR3 sequence: CAISENGAGSTDTQYF. The CDR3, as DNA: TGTGCCATCAGTGAAAACGGCGCGGGGAGCACAGATACGCAGTATTTT.

This sequence joins TRBV28 and TRBJ2-7, with TRBD1 matching 8 bases. The CDR3 is made up of 15 amino acids. The germline CDR1 and CDR2 sequences are MDHEN and SYDVKM. Germline trimming cut 4 bases from V and 0 bases from J; bases unmatched to any gene: 5. Here the CDR3 reads CASSSDREISYEQYV. As DNA, the CDR3 is TGTGCCAGCAGTTCGGACAGGGAAATCTCCTACGAGCAGTACGTC.

V and J are TRBV18 and TRBJ2-3; 9 nucleotides align to TRBD2. The CDR3 contains 15 residues. The V segment lost 6 bases and the J segment 5 bases; nucleotides outside the gene matches: 9. The germline V gene encodes CDR1 KGHSH and CDR2 LQKENI. CDR3 amino acids: CASSRRSAGGDTQYF. The DNA of the CDR3 is TGTGCCAGCTCCCGAAGGTCAGCGGGGGGAGATACGCAGTATTTT.

The rearrangement links TRBV6-6 to TRBJ1-4, with a weak D call TRBD1 (6 bases). The germline V gene has CDR1 MNHNY and CDR2 SVGAGI (reference sequence). V dropped 5 bases and J dropped 3 bases, with 19 bases sitting between them. This CDR3 has 17 amino acids. The CDR3 region is CASSPRGGAPANEKLFF. CDR3 nucleotide sequence: TGTGCCAGCAGTCCCCGGGGGGGCGCGCCGGCTAATGAAAAACTGTTTTTT.

The chain uses TRBV20-1 and TRBJ1-5; D may be TRBD1 (5 bases). The CDR3 runs to 11 residues. CDR1 and CDR2 from the germline V gene are DFQATT and SNEGSKA (reference sequence). V was shortened by 7 bases and J by 6 bases, with 10 bases between the two germline ends. This chain's CDR3 is CSVGGSQPQHF. CDR3 DNA: TGCAGTGTGGGGGGAAGTCAGCCCCAGCATTTT.

DNA of the CDR3: TGTGCCACCACCAAACAGGCTAAAGAGACCCAGTACTTC. Residues: CATTKQAKETQYF. J is TRBJ2-5 and V is TRBV15, with D perhaps matching TRBD1 (5 bases). The CDR3 spans 13 residues. Germline V gives CDR1 LNHNV, CDR2 YYDKDF (reference sequence). V was shortened by 7 bases and J by 3 bases, with 12 bases between the two germline ends.

The rearrangement joins TRBV4-3 to TRBJ2-2, with D perhaps given as TRBD1 or TRBD2 (5 bases each). V was pared by 0 bases and J by 4 bases, with 9 bases between. The CDR3 is 15 residues long. CDR1 and CDR2 from the germline V gene are LGHNA and YSLEER. CDR3 loop: CASSQDVGPTGELFF. For the CDR3, the DNA is TGCGCCAGCAGCCAAGATGTGGGACCCACCGGGGAGCTGTTTTTT.

This rearrangement joins TRBV15 to TRBJ2-2; 11 bases map to TRBD2. V shed 1 base and J 2 bases; nucleotides not matched to a gene: 6. This CDR3 is built from 18 residues. Germline CDR1 reads LNHNV; CDR2 reads YYDKDF (reference sequence). The CDR3 region is CATSRGGTSGANTGELFF. The CDR3 DNA is TGTGCCACCAGCAGAGGCGGGACTAGCGGAGCCAACACCGGGGAGCTGTTTTTT.

The gene calls are TRBV5-1 and TRBJ2-5; D unresolved. CDR1 is SGHRS, CDR2 YFSETQ, per germline. The ends were cut back, 4 bases at V and 4 bases at J, with 14 bases in the middle. The CDR3 totals 14 residues. The CDR3 bases are TGCGCCAGCAGCCCAGACACTTCGGGAGAGACCCAGTACTTC. It encodes CASSPDTSGETQYF. Combining the CDR3 with reference TRBV5-1 and TRBJ2-5 gives the whole variable domain KAGVTQTPRYLIKTRGQQVTLSCSPISGHRSVSWYQQTPGQGLQFLFEYFSETQRNKGNFPGRFSGRQFSNSRSEMNVSTLELGDSALYLCASSPDTSGETQYFGPGTRLLVL.

V and J are TRBV7-3 and TRBJ2-1; D unresolved. The CDR3 loop spans 15 amino acids. V was cut by 0 bases and J by 4 bases, with 10 bases left in between. Per germline, CDR1 SGHTA and CDR2 FQGTGA. This CDR3 is CASSLTRNVYNEQFF. The CDR3 DNA is TGTGCCAGCAGCTTAACGAGAAATGTTTACAATGAGCAGTTCTTC.